The present T cell receptor (beta chain) was sequenced within a study of blood T cell repertoires in COVID-19. Turning to the study itself: Spain, Italy and the United States supplied samples that represented acute and convalescent COVID-19. The analysed material was cDNA or gDNA that came from T cells, B-cell-depleted T cells, or PBMCs.

Original analysis: It was from reference gene primer amplification that nucleated cell counts were estimated. Here immunoSEQ multiplex PCR was the method, and the copy in TCRdb shows in-frame clones only, minus some. V and J calls plus clone size are reproduced from that table; the DNA served to infer D and trimming. The table includes about 250,000 clones, roughly 80% detected once. The CDR3 runs 13 residues. CDR1 and CDR2 from the germline V gene are SGHTA and FQGTGA. The germline V and J ends were trimmed by 1 base and 9 bases, with 12 bases remaining between them. This chain uses TRBV7-3 with TRBJ1-2, with D tentatively TRBD1 (6 bases). The sequencing sample was made of peripheral blood. This clonotype was obtained from a man at least 80 years old with acute or convalescent COVID-19. The CDR3 nucleotides read TGTGCCAGCAGCTTAAGTAGTCAGGGGAGCTACACCTTC. Its protein is CASSLSSQGSYTF.